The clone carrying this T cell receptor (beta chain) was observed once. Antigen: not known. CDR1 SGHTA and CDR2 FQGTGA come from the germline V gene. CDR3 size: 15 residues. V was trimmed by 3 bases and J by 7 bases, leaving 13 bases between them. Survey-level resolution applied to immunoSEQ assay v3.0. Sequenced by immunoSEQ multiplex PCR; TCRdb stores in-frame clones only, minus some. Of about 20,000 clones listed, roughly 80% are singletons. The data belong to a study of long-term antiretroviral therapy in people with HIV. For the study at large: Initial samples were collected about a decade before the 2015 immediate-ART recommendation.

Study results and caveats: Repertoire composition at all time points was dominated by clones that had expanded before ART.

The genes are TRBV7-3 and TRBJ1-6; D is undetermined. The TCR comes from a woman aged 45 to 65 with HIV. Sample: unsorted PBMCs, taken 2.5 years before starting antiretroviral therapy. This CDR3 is CASSFGSGLNSPLHF. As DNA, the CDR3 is TGTGCCAGCAGCTTCGGGTCAGGACTAAATTCACCCCTCCACTTT.